The clone carrying this T cell receptor (beta chain) appeared once. The data were taken from a study of blood T cell repertoires in COVID-19. The germline gives CDR1 SGHDT, CDR2 YYEEEE. The J segment lost 14 bases and the V segment lost 3 bases, leaving 13 bases of the junction unmatched. The CDR3 has 13 residues. Clones were read by immunoSEQ multiplex PCR, and TCRdb kept only the in-frame ones, dropping some. The repertoire includes over 60,000 clones, more than 80% of them detected once, and 10% to 15% sits in the top ten. The sample taken for sequencing was peripheral blood. The TCR was taken from a man aged 50 or older with COVID-19, enrolled during active disease. This chain links TRBV5-6 with TRBJ1-2; 7 bases match TRBD1. The CDR3 spells CASSSGQPTGGTF. The CDR3 DNA reads as TGTGCCAGCAGCTCGGGACAGCCAACTGGTGGAACCTTC.